The 27 T cell receptor beta chains below all came from one sample that was sequenced in a study of technical replicates of blood from a few donors. Assay used: immunoSEQ multiplex PCR; TCRdb lists only in-frame clones, some missing. Of 65,000 to 95,000 clones listed, 95% to 98% were seen once; the top ten hold under 0.3%. Sequencing input: T cells isolated from PBMCs. These receptors all stem from a human donor in good health.

The genes are TRBV2 and TRBJ1-2; 11 bases align to TRBD1. V dropped 8 bases and J dropped 8; count of bases not matched to a gene: 7. CDR1 SNHLY and CDR2 FYNNEI come from the germline V gene. The CDR3 has 13 residues. CDR3 nucleotide sequence: TGTGCCAGCGGGACAGGGGGAATGGAGGGCTACACCTTC. This encodes CASGTGGMEGYTF.

This clone was observed once. The rearrangement uses TRBV2 and TRBJ2-5; TRBD1 might be the D (5 bases). The CDR3 extends over 12 amino acids. Germline V gene data show CDR1 as SNHLY and CDR2 as FYNNEI. Trimming took off 3 bases at V and 4 bases at J, with 6 bases between the two ends. The DNA for the CDR3 is TGTGCCAGCAGTGACAGGGCAGAGACCCAGTACTTC. Its protein is CASSDRAETQYF.

V usage is TRBV30 and J usage is TRBJ1-3; D unresolved. V gave up 4 bases and J gave up 0 bases, with 13 bases separating them. Germline V gene sequence: CDR1 GTSNPN, CDR2 SVGIG (reference sequence). The length of the CDR3 is 15 residues. CDR3 bases: TGTGCCTGGACCCTTGAGGAACTCTCTGGAAACACCATATATTTT. Translating it yields CAWTLEELSGNTIYF.

The genes are TRBV30 and TRBJ1-2; no definite D call. Trimming left V 7 bases short and J 6 bases short, with 24 bases between. The CDR3 is made up of 15 amino acids. Germline values: CDR1 GTSNPN, CDR2 SVGIG (reference sequence). The CDR3 bases are TGTGCCTCCAGTCCTCCTTCCCGAGGGAGCGATGGCTACACCTTC. The encoded protein is CASSPPSRGSDGYTF.

This rearrangement joins TRBV5-1 to TRBJ2-2; weak D call: TRBD1 (5 bases). The CDR3 extends over 16 amino acids. The V and J ends lost 3 bases and 5 bases respectively, with 17 bases between them. From germline, CDR1 is SGHRS and CDR2 YFSETQ. This chain's CDR3 is CASSSTLDSGTGELFF. CDR3 DNA: TGCGCCAGCAGCTCGACCCTAGACAGTGGGACCGGGGAGCTGTTTTTT.

The chain carries TRBV18 and TRBJ2-7, with 8 nucleotides matching TRBD1. Germline CDR1 KGHSH, CDR2 LQKENI. Trimming removed 3 bases from V and 6 bases from J; junction bases left unmatched: 10. The CDR3 extends over 15 amino acids. This chain's CDR3 is CASSPKTGGNTEQYF. CDR3 DNA sequence: TGTGCCAGCTCACCGAAAACAGGGGGGAACACCGAGCAGTACTTC. Combining the CDR3 with reference TRBV18 and TRBJ2-7 gives the whole variable domain NAGVMQNPRHLVRRRGQEARLRCSPMKGHSHVYWYRQLPEEGLKFMVYLQKENIIDESGMPKERFSAEFPKEGPSILRIQQVVRGDSAAYFCASSPKTGGNTEQYFGPGTRLTVT.

This clone occurred once. The V and J genes are TRBV4-1 and TRBJ2-7; D not certain. The V end lost 0 bases, the J end lost 5 bases, and 5 bases lay between the germline ends. The germline V gene encodes CDR1 MGHRA and CDR2 YSYEKL. The CDR3 consists of 12 residues. The DNA of the CDR3 is TGCGCCAGCAGCCAAGATCGGGACGAGCAGTACTTC. Its protein product is CASSQDRDEQYF.

The rearrangement links TRBV5-4 to TRBJ1-2; TRBD1 is a possible D gene (6 bases). Germline V gene data show CDR1 as SGHNT and CDR2 as YYREEE (reference sequence). This CDR3 spans 13 amino acids. V was pared by 0 bases and J by 3 bases, with 6 bases between. CDR3 in amino acids: CASSLGQDYGYTF. The CDR3 bases are TGTGCCAGCAGCTTGGGACAGGACTATGGCTACACCTTC.

This sequence joins TRBV11-1 and TRBJ2-7; 11 positions match TRBD2. Germline V CDR1 and CDR2: SGHAT, FQDESV (reference sequence). This CDR3 region has 19 residues. Germline trimming cut 5 bases from V and 3 bases from J; bases unmatched to any gene: 18. The CDR3 reads CASSPYDGYSGRGYYEQYF. The CDR3, as DNA: TGTGCCAGCAGCCCGTATGACGGATATAGCGGGAGGGGATACTACGAGCAGTACTTC.

This chain joins TRBV6-1 and TRBJ1-5, with a weak D call TRBD1 (5 bases). The CDR3 length is 14 residues. V lost 6 bases and J lost 5, with 14 bases in between. Germline V gene lookup returns CDR1 MNHNS and CDR2 SASEGT. The CDR3 sequence: CASRAGPPYQPQHF. Here the CDR3 DNA reads TGTGCCAGCAGGGCAGGGCCCCCATATCAGCCCCAGCATTTT.

The chain carries TRBV30 and TRBJ1-5; TRBD1 aligns across 8 bases. The junction had 8 bases not matched to a gene; V was cut back by 0 bases and J by 10 bases. Germline-derived CDR1 and CDR2 are GTSNPN and SVGIG (reference sequence). This CDR3 has 14 residues. CDR3 in DNA: TGTGCCTGGAGTGTAGGGACAGGCGCCCAACCCCAGCATTTT. It yields the protein CAWSVGTGAQPQHF.

The CDR3: CASSLTLAGGNEQFF. CDR3 nucleotides: TGTGCCAGCAGTTTAACTCTCGCGGGAGGCAATGAGCAGTTCTTC. V usage is TRBV28 and J usage is TRBJ2-1, with 8 bases fitting TRBD2. The CDR3 is 15 residues long. Trimming cost V 2 bases and J 6 bases; bases outside gene matches: 6. Germline-derived CDR1 and CDR2 are MDHEN and SYDVKM.

This chain links TRBV30 with TRBJ1-3; possible D gene TRBD1, 5 bases. Trimming left V 2 bases short and J 4 bases short, with 15 bases between. The germline gives CDR1 GTSNPN, CDR2 SVGIG (reference sequence). The CDR3 contains 15 residues. CDR3 bases: TGTGCCTGGAGTCCACGTCAGGGATCCGGAAACACCATATATTTT. It codes for CAWSPRQGSGNTIYF. The complete variable domain, with remaining parts taken from reference TRBV30 and TRBJ1-3, reads SQTIHQWPATLVQPVGSPLSLECTVEGTSNPNLYWYRQAAGRGLQLLFYSVGIGQISSEVPQNLSASRPQDRQFILSSKKLLLSDSGFYLCAWSPRQGSGNTIYFGEGSWLTVV.

J is TRBJ1-5 and V is TRBV28, with 8 bases fitting TRBD1. The V segment lost 6 bases and the J segment 5 bases; nucleotides outside the gene matches: 3. The CDR3 runs to 13 residues. Per germline, CDR1 MDHEN and CDR2 SYDVKM. The CDR3 sequence is CASSPTGDQPQHF. The CDR3 region has the DNA TGTGCCAGCAGCCCGACAGGGGATCAGCCCCAGCATTTT.

This chain joins TRBV20-1 and TRBJ2-2, with a weak D call TRBD1 (5 bases). The CDR3 has 11 amino acids. V gave up 6 bases and J gave up 4 bases, with 6 bases separating them. Germline CDR1 reads DFQATT; CDR2 reads SNEGSKA (reference sequence). The CDR3 coding sequence is TGCAGTGCGCAGGGCACCGGGGAGCTGTTTTTT. Its protein is CSAQGTGELFF.

The genes are TRBV5-6 and TRBJ1-1; no reliable D call. Germline V gene lookup returns CDR1 SGHDT and CDR2 YYEEEE. This CDR3 spans 12 amino acids. Deletions cut 0 bases from V and 7 bases from J, with 7 bases between. In nucleotides, the CDR3 is TGTGCCAGCAGCTTGGATGGCAATGAAGCTTTCTTT. As protein: CASSLDGNEAFF.

The gene calls are TRBV27 and TRBJ2-1; no clear D. Germline CDR1 MNHEY, CDR2 SMNVEV (reference sequence). This CDR3 is built from 13 residues. V was clipped by 2 bases and J by 9 bases, with 11 bases between them. CDR3 residues: CASSLGPVGEQFF. The CDR3, as DNA: TGTGCCAGCAGTTTAGGGCCCGTGGGTGAGCAGTTCTTC.

The V gene is TRBV4-2, the J gene TRBJ1-2; 11 bases agree with TRBD1. This CDR3 comprises 15 residues. V trimming: 3 bases; J trimming: 3 bases; junction bases outside the gene matches: 3. The germline gives CDR1 LGHNA, CDR2 YNFKEQ. CDR3 amino acids: CASSHLGQGDYGYTF. CDR3 coding DNA: TGTGCCAGCAGCCACCTGGGACAGGGGGACTATGGCTACACCTTC.

V is TRBV6-5 and J is TRBJ1-2, with a possible D match to TRBD1 (5 bases). V was trimmed by 5 bases and J by 4 bases, leaving 17 bases between them. This CDR3 is 15 amino acids long. Germline V gives CDR1 MNHEY, CDR2 SVGAGI. CDR3 in amino acids: CASSPVSPRGYGYTF. CDR3 nucleotides: TGTGCCAGCAGTCCAGTTAGTCCTAGGGGCTATGGCTACACCTTC.

The rearrangement uses TRBV11-2 and TRBJ2-2; the D gene is possibly TRBD2 (6 bases). CDR3 length: 17 residues. V lost 5 bases, J lost 1 base, and 17 bases lay in between. Germline V gives CDR1 SGHAT, CDR2 FQNNGV. The CDR3 bases are TGTGCCAGCAGCCTTGAGGTTTGGCGGGGGAACACCGGGGAGCTGTTTTTT. It codes for CASSLEVWRGNTGELFF.

The chain has TRBV4-3 and TRBJ1-4, with D tentatively TRBD1 (5 bases). Trimming pared 0 bases from V and 0 bases from J, leaving 11 bases between. In germline, CDR1 is LGHNA, CDR2 YSLEER. This CDR3 region has 17 residues. Written as DNA, the CDR3 is TGCGCCAGCAGCCAAGATCACGGGGGGGCAACTAATGAAAAACTGTTTTTT. It codes for CASSQDHGGATNEKLFF.

The V and J genes are TRBV28 and TRBJ1-2; a possible D gene is TRBD1 (6 bases). Germline-derived CDR1 and CDR2 are MDHEN and SYDVKM. V was shortened by 6 bases and J by 5 bases, with 10 bases between the two germline ends. The CDR3 spans 12 residues. CDR3 loop: CASRTTGYGYTF. The CDR3 DNA reads as TGTGCCAGCAGGACTACAGGGTATGGCTACACCTTC.

The rearrangement joins TRBV15 to TRBJ1-1; no definite D call. CDR3 length: 17 amino acids. Germline assignment: CDR1 LNHNV and CDR2 YYDKDF (reference sequence). V lost 0 bases and J lost 1, with 15 bases in between. The CDR3 loop reads CATSRDYGRRGNTEAFF. CDR3 in DNA: TGTGCCACCAGCAGAGATTATGGCCGGCGAGGGAACACTGAAGCTTTCTTT.

The chain employs TRBV7-8 and TRBJ2-7, with 7 bases matching TRBD2. Per germline, CDR1 SGHVS and CDR2 FQNEAQ. CDR3 size: 17 residues. The junction had 14 bases not matched to a gene; V was cut back by 5 bases and J by 1 base. In DNA, the CDR3 is TGTGCCAGCAGCCCACCAGCCAGGACTAGGCTTTCCTACGAGCAGTACTTC. It translates to CASSPPARTRLSYEQYF.

This clone was observed once. The V and J genes are TRBV5-1 and TRBJ2-5, with TRBD2 matching over 7 bases. Germline V CDR1 and CDR2: SGHRS, YFSETQ. V gave up 1 base and J gave up 3 bases; unmatched junction bases: 3. The CDR3 has 14 amino acids. The CDR3 DNA reads as TGCGCCAGCAGCTTGCGCGGGAGCGAAGAGACCCAGTACTTC. This codes for CASSLRGSEETQYF.

The V call is TRBV13, the J call TRBJ2-1, with D tentatively TRBD2 (5 bases). V was shortened by 1 base and J by 4 bases, with 14 bases between the two germline ends. The CDR3 has 16 residues. Germline CDR1 reads PRHDT; CDR2 reads FYEKMQ (reference sequence). The CDR3 sequence is CASSLAGIGEYNEQFF. As DNA, the CDR3 is TGTGCCAGCAGCTTAGCGGGGATTGGTGAGTACAATGAGCAGTTCTTC. Based on the CDR3 plus reference TRBV13 and TRBJ2-1, the full variable domain is AAGVIQSPRHLIKEKRETATLKCYPIPRHDTVYWYQQGPGQDPQFLISFYEKMQSDKGSIPDRFSAQQFSDYHSELNMSSLELGDSALYFCASSLAGIGEYNEQFFGPGTRLTVL.

This chain connects TRBV15 to TRBJ2-5; TRBD2 matches 11 bases. This CDR3 contains 16 residues. Germline V CDR1 and CDR2: LNHNV, YYDKDF (reference sequence). The trim removed 0 bases at V and 5 bases at J, leaving 5 bases unmatched. This chain's CDR3 is CATSREKTSGKETQYF. Written as DNA, the CDR3 is TGTGCCACCAGCAGAGAAAAGACTAGCGGGAAGGAGACCCAGTACTTC.